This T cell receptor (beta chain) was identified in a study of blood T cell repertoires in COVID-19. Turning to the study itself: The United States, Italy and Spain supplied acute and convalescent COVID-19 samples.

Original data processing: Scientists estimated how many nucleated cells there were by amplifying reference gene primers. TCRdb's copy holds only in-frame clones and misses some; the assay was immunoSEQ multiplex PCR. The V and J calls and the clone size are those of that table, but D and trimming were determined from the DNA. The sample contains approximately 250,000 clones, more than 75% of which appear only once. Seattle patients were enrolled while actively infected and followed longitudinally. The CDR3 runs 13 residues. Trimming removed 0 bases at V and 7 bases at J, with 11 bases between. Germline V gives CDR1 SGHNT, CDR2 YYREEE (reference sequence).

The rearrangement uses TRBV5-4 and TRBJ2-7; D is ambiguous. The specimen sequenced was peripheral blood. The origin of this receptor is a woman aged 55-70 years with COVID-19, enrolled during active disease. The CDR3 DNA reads TGTGCCAGCAGCTTGGTTAACTCCGGGGAGCAGTACTTC. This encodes CASSLVNSGEQYF.